This T cell receptor beta chain is drawn from a study of CD8+ T cells in alopecia areata. Treatment defined: oral pan-JAK inhibitor, 5-10 mg twice daily. Unmatched junction bases numbered 4, after V lost 4 bases and J lost 4 bases. Germline assignment: CDR1 SGHRS and CDR2 YFSETQ. The CDR3 runs to 14 residues. Sequencing relied on a cDNA template that was reverse transcribed from extracted RNA. Sequencing was performed with immunoSEQ multiplex PCR; in TCRdb, only in-frame clones are kept and a portion is missing. Counted here are about 200,000 clones, around 64% occurring once; the ten biggest clones make up about 1.3%.

This receptor was identified in a human donor with alopecia areata. This specimen consisted of CD4+ T cells sorted from blood, obtained between weeks 49 and 50, from a patient treated with tofacitinib. This chain links TRBV5-1 with TRBJ1-4; 7 bases are a match to TRBD1. The CDR3 spells CASSPGTVNEKLFF. CDR3 in DNA: TGCGCCAGCAGCCCGGGGACAGTTAATGAAAAACTGTTTTTT. Looking up the rest from reference TRBV5-1 and TRBJ1-4 gives the full variable domain: KAGVTQTPRYLIKTRGQQVTLSCSPISGHRSVSWYQQTPGQGLQFLFEYFSETQRNKGNFPGRFSGRQFSNSRSEMNVSTLELGDSALYLCASSPGTVNEKLFFGSGTQLSVL.